These 4 T cell receptor beta chains were all obtained from the same sample, sequenced in a study of a mutant IDH1 vaccine in newly diagnosed glioma (dated by TCRdb to about 2021). Library generation was performed with the immunoSEQ multiplex PCR assay. TCRdb took this table from immuneACCESS and kept in-frame rearrangements with V and J called. Such tables lack part of the clones; where checked against another copy, unresolved V genes explain under half of the gap, and the rest is unexplained. Counted in this sample were tens of thousands of clones; around 76% of them appeared once. In total, the top ten clones hold approximately 5.3% of the sample. The meaning of the sample's time point label: week 23, last vaccination. A 20-mer mutant IDH1 peptide at 300 micrograms in Montanide made up each vaccine dose, which was injected subcutaneously together with topical imiquimod. These receptors have no identified antigens.

Sequenced material: PBMCs, taken from a glioma patient whose treatment included an IDH1 peptide vaccine. The receptor set was obtained from a man aged 45-60 years with glioma.

The chain is built from TRBV27 and TRBJ1-1; D may be TRBD1 (6 bases). The CDR3 totals 15 residues. Germline V lookup: CDR1 MNHEY, CDR2 SMNVEV (reference sequence). With 2 bases removed from V and 5 bases from J, the gap between germline ends came to 15 bases. The CDR3 reads CASSLTQGLGTEAFF. The DNA for the CDR3 is TGTGCCAGCAGTTTAACCCAGGGGTTGGGGACTGAAGCTTTCTTT.

V and J are TRBV10-1 and TRBJ2-3, with a possible D match to TRBD1 (5 bases). V lost 1 base, J lost 7 bases, and 9 bases lay in between. The V gene's germline CDR1 is WNHNN and CDR2 SYGVQD (reference sequence). CDR3 size: 13 residues. The CDR3 loop is CASSEFGQNTQYF. CDR3 sequence (DNA): TGCGCCAGCAGTGAGTTCGGACAAAATACGCAGTATTTT.

The rearrangement links TRBV6-6 to TRBJ2-1, with a weak D call TRBD2 (7 bases). V lost 8 bases and J lost 8, with 16 bases in between. The CDR3 extends over 13 amino acids. CDR1 is MNHNY, CDR2 SVGAGI, per germline (reference sequence). The CDR3: CASLLDGGHEQFF. CDR3 sequence (DNA): TGTGCCAGCCTTTTGGACGGGGGGCATGAGCAGTTCTTC.

CDR3 residues: CASSWMGTGANVLTF. CDR3 DNA sequence: TGCGCCAGCAGCTGGATGGGGACTGGGGCCAACGTCCTGACTTTC. The V call is TRBV5-1, the J call TRBJ2-6; D is ambiguous. Between the trimmed V and J ends, which lost 3 bases and 2 bases, there was a span of 9 bases. This CDR3 has 15 amino acids. Germline CDR1 SGHRS, CDR2 YFSETQ.